The next 30 T cell receptor beta chains were all read from a single sample in a study of T cells in Graves' hyperthyroidism and ophthalmopathy. Researchers amplified the TCR beta CDR3 regions from RNA transcripts. Carried out on the TCR CDR3, a first-round RT-PCR used the HTBI primer set. TCRdb redid the calling of the multiplex PCR reads with MiXCR, one entry per CDR3 protein. The repertoire includes roughly 400,000 distinct CDR3 sequences, over 12% of them detected once, and 25% to 30% sits in the top ten. The sample consisted of blood. These receptors were obtained from a man in his forties or fifties with Graves' ophthalmopathy.

The chain is built from TRBV19 and TRBJ1-3; maybe TRBD1 (5 bases). The CDR3 has 16 residues. V lost 4 bases, J lost 0 bases, and 13 bases lay in between. Germline CDR1 reads LNHDA; CDR2 reads SQIVND (reference sequence). The CDR3 DNA sequence: TGTGCCAGTAGTAACCGGGGCCTTACCTCTGGAAACACCATATATTTT. Protein: CASSNRGLTSGNTIYF.

This clonotype was seen many times. The rearrangement uses TRBV19 and TRBJ1-1; D remains ambiguous. The CDR3 contains 13 residues. Germline assignment: CDR1 LNHDA and CDR2 SQIVND (reference sequence). Trimming cost V 3 bases and J 1 base, with 6 bases left between them. The CDR3 loop is CASSISQNTEAFF. CDR3 in DNA: TGTGCCAGTAGTATTTCACAGAACACTGAAGCTTTCTTT.

This clonotype was recorded a few times. The rearrangement joins TRBV5-1 to TRBJ2-1, with D possibly being TRBD1 (6 bases). V lost 5 bases, J lost 2 bases, and 14 bases lay in between. Germline values: CDR1 SGHRS, CDR2 YFSETQ. The CDR3 covers 15 residues. CDR3 DNA: TGCGCCAGCAGACGGACAGCCAACACCTACAATGAGCAGTTCTTC. This gives the protein CASRRTANTYNEQFF.

The rearrangement links TRBV6-1 to TRBJ2-7; D gene uncertain. The CDR3 runs 13 residues. Looked up from germline, CDR1 is MNHNS and CDR2 is SASEGT. V lost 5 bases and J 8 bases, leaving 16 bases between the germline ends. The CDR3 is CASSTKMVGQQYF. CDR3 sequence (DNA): TGTGCCAGCAGTACAAAGATGGTAGGGCAGCAGTACTTC.

Of note for this clonotype: Possible read error: a much larger clone is one base away. This rearrangement joins TRBV30 to TRBJ2-1; D perhaps matches TRBD1 (6 bases). The CDR3 has 11 amino acids. Trimming stripped 5 bases from V and 7 bases from J, with 9 bases between. Germline values: CDR1 GTSNPN, CDR2 SVGIG (reference sequence). The CDR3 protein is CAWGDINEQFF. The CDR3 nucleotides read TGTGCCTGGGGGGACATAAATGAGCAGTTCTTC. The full variable domain, completed using reference TRBV30 and TRBJ2-1, is SQTIHQWPATLVQPVGSPLSLECTVEGTSNPNLYWYRQAAGRGLQLLFYSVGIGQISSEVPQNLSASRPQDRQFILSSKKLLLSDSGFYLCAWGDINEQFFGPGTRLTVL.

This rearrangement joins TRBV7-9 to TRBJ2-3, with TRBD2 identical over 9 bases. CDR3 size: 18 residues. Looked up from germline, CDR1 is SEHNR and CDR2 is FQNEAQ (reference sequence). V lost 3 bases to trimming and J lost 6 bases; unmatched junction nucleotides: 16. The CDR3 loop is CASSFPRASGTSGDTQYF. The DNA for the CDR3 is TGTGCCAGCAGCTTTCCACGGGCTAGCGGGACCTCCGGGGATACGCAGTATTTT.

This clonotype was found many times. CDR3 DNA: TGTGCCAGCAGTCGGGGACGCGGCACCGGGGAGCTGTTTTTT. As protein: CASSRGRGTGELFF. The V and J genes are TRBV27 and TRBJ2-2, with D perhaps assigned TRBD1 or TRBD2 (5 bases each). There are 14 residues in the CDR3. Trimming shortened V by 5 bases and J by 4 bases, and 11 bases separated the two germline ends. Germline values: CDR1 MNHEY, CDR2 SMNVEV (reference sequence).

The rearrangement links TRBV27 to TRBJ1-2, with D unclear. Germline CDR1 is MNHEY and CDR2 is SMNVEV (reference sequence). This CDR3 has 14 residues. The V gene lost 5 bases and the J gene lost 4 bases, with 14 bases spanning the gap. DNA of the CDR3: TGTGCCAGCAGTCCATCCGGGCTCGGCTATGGCTACACCTTC. As protein: CASSPSGLGYGYTF.

This clonotype was recorded many times. The chain employs TRBV24-1 and TRBJ2-1; TRBD2 agrees at 14 bases. The V gene end was trimmed by 4 bases and the J gene end by 7 bases; junction bases not matched to a gene: 8. The CDR3 length is 17 residues. Germline loops: CDR1 KGHDR, CDR2 SFDVKD. DNA for the CDR3: TGTGCCACCAGTGAGACTAGCGGGAGGGCCTTGATAAATGAGCAGTTCTTC. Protein sequence: CATSETSGRALINEQFF.

As to this clonotype: A much bigger clone sits one base away, suggesting this may be a read error. The CDR3 is CASSLLATGGKADTQYF. The CDR3 coding sequence is TGTGCCAGCTCACTATTAGCGACTGGCGGGAAGGCAGATACGCAGTATTTT. The genes are TRBV18 and TRBJ2-3, with D possibly matching TRBD2 (6 bases). Germline V gene data show CDR1 as KGHSH and CDR2 as LQKENI. Trimming stripped 4 bases from V and 4 bases from J, with 21 bases between. The CDR3 loop spans 17 amino acids.

This clonotype was seen only a few times. CDR3 sequence (DNA): TGTGCCAGCAGTTTCGGACAGTCGCAAGAGACCCAGTACTTC. Amino acid sequence: CASSFGQSQETQYF. The chain carries TRBV3-1 and TRBJ2-5, with a tentative D call TRBD1 (6 bases). Germline V gene sequence: CDR1 LGHDT, CDR2 YNNKEL (reference sequence). The V and J ends lost 6 bases and 2 bases respectively, with 13 bases between them. The CDR3 is 14 amino acids.

CDR3 in DNA: TGCGCCAGCGGGAAAGCGGCCCAATCGGGAGATACGCAGTATTTT. Its protein is CASGKAAQSGDTQYF. The chain employs TRBV5-1 and TRBJ2-3; tentative D call: TRBD2 (5 bases). The CDR3 is made up of 15 amino acids. V lost 7 bases to trimming and J lost 5 bases, with 20 bases between them. The germline CDR1 and CDR2 sequences are SGHRS and YFSETQ.

There are many counts of this clonotype. This chain joins TRBV3-1 and TRBJ2-3; D unclear. V lost 4 bases, J lost 0 bases, and 11 bases lay in between. The CDR3 length is 15 residues. Germline V gene sequence: CDR1 LGHDT, CDR2 YNNKEL (reference sequence). Written as DNA, the CDR3 is TGTGCCAGCAGCCCTTCAGCAGTCAGCACAGATACGCAGTATTTT. It is translated as CASSPSAVSTDTQYF.

The chain is built from TRBV19 and TRBJ2-1; 7 nucleotides match TRBD2. Germline V gene sequence: CDR1 LNHDA, CDR2 SQIVND (reference sequence). This CDR3 is 17 amino acids long. V trimming: 4 bases; J trimming: 4 bases; junction bases outside the gene matches: 13. Here the CDR3 DNA reads TGTGCCAGTAGTAATCGGTTGTTCGGAGCGGGGTACAATGAGCAGTTCTTC. Residues: CASSNRLFGAGYNEQFF.

The sample holds many counts of this clonotype. This chain links TRBV2 with TRBJ2-7; D gene ambiguous. Trimming left V 5 bases short and J 5 bases short, with 13 bases between. Germline loops: CDR1 SNHLY, CDR2 FYNNEI. CDR3 length equals 13 residues. The CDR3 DNA is TGTGCCAGCAGTAAGGACCTCCCCCACGAGCAGTACTTC. It encodes CASSKDLPHEQYF.

This clonotype was seen repeatedly, ten times or more. The chain has TRBV20-1 and TRBJ1-1; D gene unclear. The CDR3 sequence is 13 residues long. V shed 3 bases and J shed 4 bases, with 12 bases lying between them. Germline V CDR1 and CDR2: DFQATT, SNEGSKA (reference sequence). The CDR3 nucleotides are TGCAGTGCTAGGCCCGCGGGCGGCACTGAAGCTTTCTTT. It yields the protein CSARPAGGTEAFF.

This clonotype came up many times. This CDR3 is CASSFVRIGRDADSPLHF. CDR3 coding DNA: TGTGCCAGCAGCTTCGTTCGGATTGGACGGGACGCAGATTCACCCCTCCACTTT. V and J are TRBV11-2 and TRBJ1-6; D is perhaps TRBD1 (5 bases). V was shortened by 3 bases and J by 8 bases, with 23 bases between the two germline ends. CDR1 is SGHAT, CDR2 FQNNGV, per germline. CDR3 length equals 18 residues.

This clonotype was found many times. This sequence joins TRBV3-1 and TRBJ1-6; D remains unclear. Trimming left V 4 bases short and J 2 bases short, with 12 bases between. The CDR3 totals 16 residues. Looked up from germline, CDR1 is LGHDT and CDR2 is YNNKEL (reference sequence). The CDR3 region is CASSPLSGTYNSPLHF. In DNA form, the CDR3 reads TGTGCCAGCAGCCCCCTATCGGGAACCTATAATTCACCCCTCCACTTT. The complete variable domain, with remaining parts taken from reference TRBV3-1 and TRBJ1-6, reads DTAVSQTPKYLVTQMGNDKSIKCEQNLGHDTMYWYKQDSKKFLKIMFSYNNKELIINETVPNRFSPKSPDKAHLNLHINSLELGDSAVYFCASSPLSGTYNSPLHFGNGTRLTVT.

The genes are TRBV29-1 and TRBJ2-7; no firm D call. The CDR3 covers 12 residues. Germline V gives CDR1 SQVTM, CDR2 ANQGSEA. V was shortened by 0 bases and J by 6 bases, with 9 bases between the two germline ends. In DNA form, the CDR3 reads TGCAGCGTTGAAGAGCAAACGGGCGAGCAGTACTTC. It encodes CSVEEQTGEQYF.

This clonotype was recorded at least ten times. This chain connects TRBV2 to TRBJ2-7, with D perhaps TRBD2 (5 bases). Germline V gene lookup returns CDR1 SNHLY and CDR2 FYNNEI. There are 15 residues in the CDR3. The V end was cut by 6 bases, the J end by 0 bases, with 15 bases between. The CDR3 DNA sequence: TGTGCCAGCAGCCCCTCCGGGAAAAGCTCCTACGAGCAGTACTTC. Its protein product is CASSPSGKSSYEQYF.

This clonotype has ten or more counts. V and J are TRBV11-3 and TRBJ2-3; D gene ambiguous. The CDR3 is made up of 15 amino acids. Germline V CDR1 and CDR2: SGHNT, YENEEA. Trimming stripped 0 bases from V and 6 bases from J, with 13 bases between. CDR3 sequence reads: CASSLDPSYSDTQYF. CDR3 bases: TGTGCCAGCAGCTTAGACCCCTCCTACTCGGATACGCAGTATTTT.

This clonotype was observed many times. The J gene is TRBJ2-7, the V gene TRBV12-3 or TRBV12-4; TRBD2 matches at 13 bases. The CDR3 is 17 amino acids. The V segment lost 5 bases and the J segment 4 bases; nucleotides outside the gene matches: 11. DNA for the CDR3: TGTGCCAGCAGTCAACCGGGACTAGCGGGAATCCCATACGAGCAGTACTTC. Translation: CASSQPGLAGIPYEQYF.

The CDR3 loop is CSALRLAGAPHAYNEQFF. In DNA form, the CDR3 reads TGCAGTGCTCTCAGACTAGCGGGAGCCCCTCACGCCTACAATGAGCAGTTCTTC. V and J are TRBV20-1 and TRBJ2-1; 12 bases align to TRBD2. There are 18 residues in the CDR3. Germline V gene sequence: CDR1 DFQATT, CDR2 SNEGSKA (reference sequence). The junction had 13 bases not matched to a gene; V was cut back by 5 bases and J by 2 bases.

This clonotype was seen a few times. The chain combines TRBV24-1 with TRBJ2-5; TRBD2 agrees at 8 bases. With V trimmed by 1 base and J by 4 bases, 4 bases remained unmatched. CDR1 is KGHDR and CDR2 is SFDVKD in the germline V gene. CDR3 size: 15 residues. The CDR3 DNA sequence: TGTGCCACCAGTGATTTTGTCCGGGGGGGAGAGACCCAGTACTTC. Encoded protein: CATSDFVRGGETQYF.

This clonotype was detected only a few times. This chain links TRBV20-1 with TRBJ1-4; D may be TRBD1 (5 bases). V was cut by 3 bases and J by 6 bases, with 17 bases left in between. The CDR3 has 15 residues. The V gene's germline CDR1 is DFQATT and CDR2 SNEGSKA (reference sequence). The CDR3 DNA sequence: TGCAGTGCTAGCTCCCAGGGAATAGTTGATGAAAAACTGTTTTTT. This sequence encodes CSASSQGIVDEKLFF.

The V and J genes are TRBV7-8 and TRBJ2-7; 14 nucleotides match TRBD2. Germline lookup yields CDR1 SGHVS and CDR2 FQNEAQ. V shed 3 bases and J 5 bases; nucleotides not matched to a gene: 18. CDR3 length equals 20 residues. Here the CDR3 DNA reads TGTGCCAGCAGCTTGGCCCCGGGACTAGCGGGAGCAGTCGGTCTCGACGAGCAGTACTTC. It codes for CASSLAPGLAGAVGLDEQYF.

This clonotype was counted many times. The CDR3 DNA is TGTGCCAGCAGCTGGAGGGCCTCGGGCACTGAAGCTTTCTTT. This translates into CASSWRASGTEAFF. The V call is TRBV7-3, the J call TRBJ1-1; unclear D gene. The CDR3 is 14 amino acids. Germline V gives CDR1 SGHTA, CDR2 FQGTGA. Trimming took 4 bases from V and 4 from J, leaving 13 bases between them.

This clonotype was seen many times. The chain has TRBV7-2 and TRBJ1-2; TRBD1 agrees at 8 bases. The CDR3 covers 19 residues. Germline lookup yields CDR1 SGHTA and CDR2 FQGNSA. The CDR3 loop is CALFAGGVYKREANYGYTF. CDR3 DNA: TGTGCGCTTTTTGCAGGGGGCGTTTATAAAAGGGAAGCTAACTATGGCTACACCTTC.

Many counts were recorded for this clonotype. One end of the junction varies from germline; a read error may be responsible. The chain combines TRBV7-9 with TRBJ2-1, with TRBD2 matching over 9 bases. CDR3 length equals 13 residues. Germline CDR1 reads SEHNR; CDR2 reads FQNEAQ (reference sequence). The CDR3 reads CASSLAGNNEQFF. The CDR3 DNA follows: TGTGCCAGCAGCCTAGCGGGGAACAATGAGCAGTTCTTC.

At least ten counts were recorded for this clonotype. This chain's CDR3 is CSARDDLGTGGILEQYF. In DNA, the CDR3 is TGCAGTGCTAGAGATGACCTCGGGACAGGGGGCATACTCGAGCAGTACTTC. The V call is TRBV20-1, the J call TRBJ2-7; 12 nucleotides agree with TRBD1. The CDR3 sequence is 17 residues long. V trimming: 0 bases; J trimming: 6 bases; junction bases outside the gene matches: 12. In germline, CDR1 is DFQATT, CDR2 SNEGSKA (reference sequence).